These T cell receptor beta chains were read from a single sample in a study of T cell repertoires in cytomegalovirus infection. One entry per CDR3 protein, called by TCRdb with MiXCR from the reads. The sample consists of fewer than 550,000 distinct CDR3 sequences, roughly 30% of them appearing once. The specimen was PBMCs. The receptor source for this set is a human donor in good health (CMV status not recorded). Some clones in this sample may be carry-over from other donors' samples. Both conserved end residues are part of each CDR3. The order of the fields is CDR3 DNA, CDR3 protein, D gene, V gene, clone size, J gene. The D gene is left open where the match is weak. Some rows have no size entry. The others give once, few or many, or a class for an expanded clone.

TGTGCCAGCAGTCATAGTGGGGGGGCAAGTAATCAGCCCCAGCATTTT,CASSHSGGASNQPQHF,.,TRBV2,.,TRBJ1-5
TGCAGTGCTAGAGATTACCGCGGGGGGCTCCAACGGGCCCAGTACTTC,CSARDYRGGLQRAQYF,TRBD2,TRBV20-1,.,TRBJ2-5
TGTGCCACCAGTGATGATGGACAGGATGGCTACACCTTC,CATSDDGQDGYTF,TRBD1,TRBV24-1,few,TRBJ1-2
TGTGCCAGCAGCCCCCATACGTCGGACACCATATATTTT,CASSPHTSDTIYF,.,TRBV9,few,TRBJ1-3
TGTGCCAGCAGAGGACAGGGACGGACCGGGGAGCTGTTTTTT,CASRGQGRTGELFF,TRBD1,TRBV6-1,.,TRBJ2-2
TGCGCCAGCAGTGAAAAGGGACAGGGAACCAACGAGCAGTACTTC,CASSEKGQGTNEQYF,TRBD1,TRBV10-1,few,TRBJ2-7
TGTGCCAGCAGCTTAGCCCTACCTTCGAGCCTAGCGGGGGGGGAGACCCAGTACTTC,CASSLALPSSLAGGETQYF,TRBD2,TRBV7-2,few,TRBJ2-5
TGCAGTGCTAGAGGCAGCGGGGGGCTAACCTACGAGCAGTACTTC,CSARGSGGLTYEQYF,TRBD2,TRBV20-1,few,TRBJ2-7
TGTGCCAGTAGCTGGAGATTGGGGGACAGCGCAGAAGCTTTCTTT,CASSWRLGDSAEAFF,TRBD1,TRBV7-2,once,TRBJ1-1
TGTGCCAGTAGTCCCGACAGGTGGAACTACGAGCAGTACTTC,CASSPDRWNYEQYF,.,TRBV19,few,TRBJ2-7